Each of the 2 T cell receptor beta chains below was sequenced from the same sample in a study of cytomegalovirus exposure and HLA in healthy donors. With 60 Vbeta and 13 Jbeta primers, the PCR was carried out. Clones were read by immunoSEQ multiplex PCR, and TCRdb kept only the in-frame ones, dropping some. The data show roughly 170,000 clones, roughly four fifths seen once. Sequenced material: PBMCs. The source is a female donor in good health and CMV-seronegative.

The chain has TRBV5-1 and TRBJ1-1; 10 positions match TRBD1. The trim removed 4 bases at V and 4 bases at J, leaving 10 bases unmatched. CDR1 SGHRS and CDR2 YFSETQ come from the germline V gene. This CDR3 is 16 amino acids long. CDR3 amino acids: CASSLDRGAGGTEAFF. The CDR3 nucleotides are TGCGCCAGCAGCCTGGACAGGGGGGCAGGTGGCACTGAAGCTTTCTTT. The full variable domain, with the rest looked up from reference TRBV5-1 and TRBJ1-1, is KAGVTQTPRYLIKTRGQQVTLSCSPISGHRSVSWYQQTPGQGLQFLFEYFSETQRNKGNFPGRFSGRQFSNSRSEMNVSTLELGDSALYLCASSLDRGAGGTEAFFGQGTRLTVV.

This clone was recorded only once. The genes are TRBV7-9 and TRBJ1-2, with a tentative D call TRBD1 (5 bases). From germline, CDR1 is SEHNR and CDR2 FQNEAQ (reference sequence). V was shortened by 2 bases and J by 8 bases, with 15 bases between the two germline ends. This CDR3 comprises 14 residues. CDR3 DNA: TGTGCCAGCAGCTTATTGGAGGGGATCCAGGGCTACACCTTC. Amino acid sequence: CASSLLEGIQGYTF.